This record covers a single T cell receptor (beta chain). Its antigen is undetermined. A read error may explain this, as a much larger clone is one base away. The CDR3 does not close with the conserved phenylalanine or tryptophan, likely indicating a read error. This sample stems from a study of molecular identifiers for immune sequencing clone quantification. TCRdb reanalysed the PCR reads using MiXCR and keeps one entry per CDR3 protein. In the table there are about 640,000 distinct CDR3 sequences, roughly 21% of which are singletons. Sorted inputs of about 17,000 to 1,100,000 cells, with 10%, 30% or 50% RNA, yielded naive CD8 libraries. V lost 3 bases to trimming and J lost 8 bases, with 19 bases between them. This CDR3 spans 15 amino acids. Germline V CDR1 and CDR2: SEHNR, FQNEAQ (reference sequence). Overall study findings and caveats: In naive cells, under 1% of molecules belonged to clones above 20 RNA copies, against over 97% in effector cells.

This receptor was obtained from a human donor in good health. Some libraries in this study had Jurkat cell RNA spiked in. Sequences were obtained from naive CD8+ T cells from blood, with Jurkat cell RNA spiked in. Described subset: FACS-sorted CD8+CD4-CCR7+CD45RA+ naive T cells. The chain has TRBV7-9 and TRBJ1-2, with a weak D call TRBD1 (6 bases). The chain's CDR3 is CASSFSPGGARGYTV. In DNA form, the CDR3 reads TGTGCCAGCAGCTTTTCCCCCGGGGGCGCGAGAGGCTACACCGTC.